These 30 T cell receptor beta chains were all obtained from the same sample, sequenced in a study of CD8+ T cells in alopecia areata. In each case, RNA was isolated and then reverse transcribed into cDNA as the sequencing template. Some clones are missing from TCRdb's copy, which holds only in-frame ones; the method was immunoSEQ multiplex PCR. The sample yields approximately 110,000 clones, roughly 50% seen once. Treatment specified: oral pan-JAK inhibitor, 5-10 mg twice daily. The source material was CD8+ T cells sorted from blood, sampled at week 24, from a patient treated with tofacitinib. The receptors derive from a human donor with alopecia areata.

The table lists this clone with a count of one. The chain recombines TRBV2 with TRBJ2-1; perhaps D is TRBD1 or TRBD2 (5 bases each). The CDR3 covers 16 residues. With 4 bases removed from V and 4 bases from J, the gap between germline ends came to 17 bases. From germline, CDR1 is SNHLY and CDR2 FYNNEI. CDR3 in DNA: TGTGCCAGCAGTGGGGACCGGACCCTGAGGTACAATGAGCAGTTCTTC. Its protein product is CASSGDRTLRYNEQFF.

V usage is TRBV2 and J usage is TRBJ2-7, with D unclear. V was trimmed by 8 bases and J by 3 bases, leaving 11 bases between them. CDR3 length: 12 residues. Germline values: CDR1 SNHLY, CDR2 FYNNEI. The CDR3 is CASGLPDYEQYF. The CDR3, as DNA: TGTGCCAGCGGGCTTCCGGACTACGAGCAGTACTTC.

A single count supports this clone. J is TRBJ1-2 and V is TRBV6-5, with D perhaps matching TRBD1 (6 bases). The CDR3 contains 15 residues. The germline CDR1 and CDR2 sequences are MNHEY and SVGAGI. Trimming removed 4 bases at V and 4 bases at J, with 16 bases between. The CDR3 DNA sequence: TGTGCCAGCAGTTCAGGAGGGGGTCGAGGCTATGGCTACACCTTC. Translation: CASSSGGGRGYGYTF.

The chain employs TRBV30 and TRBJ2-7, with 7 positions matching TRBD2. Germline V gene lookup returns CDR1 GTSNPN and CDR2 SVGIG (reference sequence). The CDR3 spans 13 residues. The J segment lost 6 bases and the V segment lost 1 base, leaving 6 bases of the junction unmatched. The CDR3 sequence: CAWSGGTGGEQYF. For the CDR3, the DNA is TGTGCCTGGAGTGGAGGCACGGGGGGCGAGCAGTACTTC.

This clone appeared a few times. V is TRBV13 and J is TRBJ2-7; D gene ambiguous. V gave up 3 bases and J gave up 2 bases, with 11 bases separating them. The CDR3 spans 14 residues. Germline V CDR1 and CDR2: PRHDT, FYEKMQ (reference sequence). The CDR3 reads CASSLYGQTYEQYF. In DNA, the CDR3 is TGTGCCAGCAGCTTGTACGGGCAGACCTACGAGCAGTACTTC.

The CDR3 reads CASSLGGGLYEQYF. CDR3 nucleotide sequence: TGTGCCAGCAGCCTCGGCGGGGGACTCTACGAGCAGTACTTC. The chain links TRBV7-9 to TRBJ2-7; 7 positions match TRBD2. V trimming: 5 bases; J trimming: 3 bases; junction bases outside the gene matches: 7. Germline V gene lookup returns CDR1 SEHNR and CDR2 FQNEAQ (reference sequence). The CDR3 consists of 14 residues.

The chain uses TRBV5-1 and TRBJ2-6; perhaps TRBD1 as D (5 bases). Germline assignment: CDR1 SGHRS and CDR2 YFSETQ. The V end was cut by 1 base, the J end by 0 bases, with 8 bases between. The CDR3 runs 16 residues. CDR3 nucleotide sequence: TGCGCCAGCAGCTTGTCAACAGGCTCTGGGGCCAACGTCCTGACTTTC. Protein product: CASSLSTGSGANVLTF.

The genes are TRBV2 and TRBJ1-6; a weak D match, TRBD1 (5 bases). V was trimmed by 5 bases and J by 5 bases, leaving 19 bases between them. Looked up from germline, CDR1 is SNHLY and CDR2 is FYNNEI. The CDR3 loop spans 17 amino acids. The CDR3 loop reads CASSRRGSFSNNSPLHF. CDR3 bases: TGTGCCAGCAGTCGGCGGGGGTCCTTTTCCAATAATTCACCCCTCCACTTT.

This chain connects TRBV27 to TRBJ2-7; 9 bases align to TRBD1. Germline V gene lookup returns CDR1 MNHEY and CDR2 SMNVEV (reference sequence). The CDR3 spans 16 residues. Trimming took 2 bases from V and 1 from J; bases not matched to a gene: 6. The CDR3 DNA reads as TGTGCCAGCAGTTTAGAGGGGACAGGGAGTTCCTACGAGCAGTACTTC. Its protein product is CASSLEGTGSSYEQYF.

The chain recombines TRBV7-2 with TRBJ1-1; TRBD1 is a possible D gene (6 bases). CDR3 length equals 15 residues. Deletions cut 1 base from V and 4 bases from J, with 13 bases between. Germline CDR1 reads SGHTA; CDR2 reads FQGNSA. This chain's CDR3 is CASSLGQGRGTEAFF. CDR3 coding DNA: TGTGCCAGCAGCTTAGGTCAGGGGAGAGGCACTGAAGCTTTCTTT. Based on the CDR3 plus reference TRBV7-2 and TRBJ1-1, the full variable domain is GAGVSQSPSNKVTEKGKDVELRCDPISGHTALYWYRQSLGQGLEFLIYFQGNSAPDKSGLPSDRFSAERTGGSVSTLTIQRTQQEDSAVYLCASSLGQGRGTEAFFGQGTRLTVV.

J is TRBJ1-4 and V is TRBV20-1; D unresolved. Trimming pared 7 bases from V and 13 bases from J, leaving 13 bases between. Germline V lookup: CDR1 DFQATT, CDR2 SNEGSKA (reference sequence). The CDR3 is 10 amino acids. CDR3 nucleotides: TGCAGTGTTCCCCTAGATGGACTGTTTTTT. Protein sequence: CSVPLDGLFF.

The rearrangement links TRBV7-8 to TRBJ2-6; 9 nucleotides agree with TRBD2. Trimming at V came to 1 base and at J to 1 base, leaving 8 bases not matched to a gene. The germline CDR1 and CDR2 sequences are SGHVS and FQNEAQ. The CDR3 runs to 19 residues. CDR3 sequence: CASSLVMAGGLSGANVLTF. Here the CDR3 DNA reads TGTGCCAGCAGCTTAGTGATGGCGGGGGGGCTGTCTGGGGCCAACGTCCTGACTTTC. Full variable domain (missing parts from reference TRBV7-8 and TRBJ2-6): GAGVSQSPRYKVAKRGQDVALRCDPISGHVSLFWYQQALGQGPEFLTYFQNEAQLDKSGLPSDRFFAERPEGSVSTLKIQRTQQEDSAVYLCASSLVMAGGLSGANVLTFGAGSRLTVL.

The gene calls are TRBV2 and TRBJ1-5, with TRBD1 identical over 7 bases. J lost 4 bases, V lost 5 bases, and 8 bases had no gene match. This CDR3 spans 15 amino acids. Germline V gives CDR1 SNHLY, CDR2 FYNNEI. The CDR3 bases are TGTGCCAGCAGTCGGCTACAGGGGACTAATCAGCCCCAGCATTTT. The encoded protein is CASSRLQGTNQPQHF.

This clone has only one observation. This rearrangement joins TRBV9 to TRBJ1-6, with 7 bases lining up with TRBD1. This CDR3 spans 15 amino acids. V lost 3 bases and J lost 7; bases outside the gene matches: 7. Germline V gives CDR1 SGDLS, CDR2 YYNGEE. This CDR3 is CASSARQGGNSPLHF. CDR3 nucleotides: TGTGCCAGCAGCGCCAGACAGGGCGGGAATTCACCCCTCCACTTT.

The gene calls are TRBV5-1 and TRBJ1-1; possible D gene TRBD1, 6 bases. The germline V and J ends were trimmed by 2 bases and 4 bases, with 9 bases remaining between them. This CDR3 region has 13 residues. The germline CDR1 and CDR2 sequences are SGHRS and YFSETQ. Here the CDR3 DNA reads TGCGCCAGCAGCTTCCGGGGGCCCACTGAAGCTTTCTTT. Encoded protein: CASSFRGPTEAFF.

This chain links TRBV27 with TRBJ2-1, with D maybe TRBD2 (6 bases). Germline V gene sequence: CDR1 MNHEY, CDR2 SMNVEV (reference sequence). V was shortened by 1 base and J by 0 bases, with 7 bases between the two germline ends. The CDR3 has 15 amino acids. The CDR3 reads CASSLLAVSYNEQFF. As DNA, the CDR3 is TGTGCCAGCAGTTTATTAGCGGTCTCCTACAATGAGCAGTTCTTC.

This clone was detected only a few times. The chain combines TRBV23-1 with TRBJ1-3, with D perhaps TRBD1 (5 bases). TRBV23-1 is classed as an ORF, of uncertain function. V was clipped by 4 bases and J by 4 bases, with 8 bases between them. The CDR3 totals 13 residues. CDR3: CASSPGDGNTIYF. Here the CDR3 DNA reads TGCGCCAGCAGTCCCGGGGACGGAAACACCATATATTTT.

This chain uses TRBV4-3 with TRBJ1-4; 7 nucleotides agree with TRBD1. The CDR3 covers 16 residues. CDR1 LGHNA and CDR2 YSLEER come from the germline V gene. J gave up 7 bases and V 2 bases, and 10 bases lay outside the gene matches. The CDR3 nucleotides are TGCGCCAGCAGCCAAATCCTAGGGGGCGCGTCTGAAAAACTGTTTTTT. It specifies CASSQILGGASEKLFF.

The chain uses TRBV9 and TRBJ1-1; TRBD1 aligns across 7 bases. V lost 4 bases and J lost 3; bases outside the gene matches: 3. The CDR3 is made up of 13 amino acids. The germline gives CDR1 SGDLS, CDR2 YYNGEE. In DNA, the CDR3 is TGTGCCAGCAGCCGGGACAGCCACACTGAAGCTTTCTTT. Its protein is CASSRDSHTEAFF. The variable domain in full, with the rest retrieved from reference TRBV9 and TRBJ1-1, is DSGVTQTPKHLITATGQRVTLRCSPRSGDLSVYWYQQSLDQGLQFLIQYYNGEERAKGNILERFSAQQFPDLHSELNLSSLELGDSALYFCASSRDSHTEAFFGQGTRLTVV.

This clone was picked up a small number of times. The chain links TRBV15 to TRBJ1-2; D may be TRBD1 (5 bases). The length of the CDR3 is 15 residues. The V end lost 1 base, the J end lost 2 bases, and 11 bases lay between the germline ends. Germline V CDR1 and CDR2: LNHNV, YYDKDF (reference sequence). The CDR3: CATSRVPAGNYGYTF. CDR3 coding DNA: TGTGCCACCAGCAGAGTACCGGCAGGGAACTATGGCTACACCTTC.

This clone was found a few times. The CDR3 region is CSVDPDLTGELFF. As DNA, the CDR3 is TGCAGCGTCGACCCGGATCTGACCGGGGAGCTGTTTTTT. This chain joins TRBV29-1 and TRBJ2-2; D gene uncertain. The V gene lost 6 bases and the J gene lost 5 bases, with 13 bases spanning the gap. Germline-derived CDR1 and CDR2 are SQVTM and ANQGSEA. The CDR3 totals 13 residues.

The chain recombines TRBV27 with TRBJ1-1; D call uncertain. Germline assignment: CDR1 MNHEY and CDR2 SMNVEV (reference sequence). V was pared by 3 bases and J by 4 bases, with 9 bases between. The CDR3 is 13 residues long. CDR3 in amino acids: CASSFGIGTEAFF. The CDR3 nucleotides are TGTGCCAGCAGTTTTGGGATTGGCACTGAAGCTTTCTTT.

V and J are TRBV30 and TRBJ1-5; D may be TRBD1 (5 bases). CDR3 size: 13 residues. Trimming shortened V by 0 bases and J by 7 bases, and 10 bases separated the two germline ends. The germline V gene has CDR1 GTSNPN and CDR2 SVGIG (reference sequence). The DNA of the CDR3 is TGTGCCTGGAGTGTCGTTAAGGGGCAGCCCCAGCATTTT. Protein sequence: CAWSVVKGQPQHF.

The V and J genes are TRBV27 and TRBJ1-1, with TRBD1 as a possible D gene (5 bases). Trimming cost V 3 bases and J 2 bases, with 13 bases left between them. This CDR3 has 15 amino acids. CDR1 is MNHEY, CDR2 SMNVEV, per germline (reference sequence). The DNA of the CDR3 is TGTGCCAGCAGTTTGAGGGCAGGGTACAACACTGAAGCTTTCTTT. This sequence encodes CASSLRAGYNTEAFF.

The CDR3 DNA reads TGTGCCAGCAGCCAATGGACAGGGGGCATCGGGGAGCTGTTTTTT. The encoded protein is CASSQWTGGIGELFF. The chain combines TRBV14 with TRBJ2-2, with TRBD1 matching over 11 bases. The germline V gene has CDR1 SGHDN and CDR2 FVKESK. V shed 2 bases and J 7 bases; nucleotides not matched to a gene: 3. The CDR3 is 15 residues long.

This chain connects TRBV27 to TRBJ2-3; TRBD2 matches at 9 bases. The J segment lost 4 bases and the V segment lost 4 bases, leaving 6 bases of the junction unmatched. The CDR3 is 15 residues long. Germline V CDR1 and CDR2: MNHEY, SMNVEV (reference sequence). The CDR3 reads CASSSSGLAPDTQYF. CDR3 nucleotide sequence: TGTGCCAGCAGTTCGTCGGGACTAGCCCCAGATACGCAGTATTTT.

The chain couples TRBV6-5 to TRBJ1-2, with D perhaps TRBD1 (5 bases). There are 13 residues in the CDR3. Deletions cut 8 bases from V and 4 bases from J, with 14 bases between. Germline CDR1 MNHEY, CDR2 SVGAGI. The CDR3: CASSGAEVYGYTF. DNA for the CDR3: TGTGCCAGCTCTGGGGCGGAGGTCTATGGCTACACCTTC.

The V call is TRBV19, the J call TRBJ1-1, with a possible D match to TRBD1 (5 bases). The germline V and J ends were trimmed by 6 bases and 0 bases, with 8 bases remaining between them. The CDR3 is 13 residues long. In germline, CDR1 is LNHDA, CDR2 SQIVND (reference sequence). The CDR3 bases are TGTGCCAGTAGGTTGGGGCTGAACACTGAAGCTTTCTTT. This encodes CASRLGLNTEAFF.

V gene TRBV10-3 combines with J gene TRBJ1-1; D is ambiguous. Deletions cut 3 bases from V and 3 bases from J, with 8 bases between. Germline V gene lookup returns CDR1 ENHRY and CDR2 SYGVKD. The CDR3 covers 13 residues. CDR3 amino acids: CAISELRDTEAFF. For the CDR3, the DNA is TGTGCCATCAGTGAATTGAGGGACACTGAAGCTTTCTTT.

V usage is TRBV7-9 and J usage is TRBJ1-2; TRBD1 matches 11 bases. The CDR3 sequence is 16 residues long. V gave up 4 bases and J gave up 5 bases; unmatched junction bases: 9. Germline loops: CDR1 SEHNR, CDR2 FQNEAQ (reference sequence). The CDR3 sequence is CASSSGQGVGTYGYTF. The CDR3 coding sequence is TGTGCCAGCAGCTCGGGACAGGGGGTGGGAACTTATGGCTACACCTTC.